The entry that follows covers one TCR beta chain sequence. Its antigen remains unidentified. Expressed TCRB transcripts got sequenced, as all isolated RNA was reverse transcribed. Sequenced by immunoSEQ multiplex PCR; TCRdb stores in-frame clones only, minus some. Here the sample spans 350,000 or so clones, around a fifth being singletons. The data were taken from a study of beta chain features in type 1 diabetes. The V and J ends lost 1 base and 7 bases respectively, with 14 bases between them. The CDR3 spans 15 residues. Germline V gene sequence: CDR1 SEHNR, CDR2 FQNEAQ (reference sequence). Regarding the study as a whole: Type 1 diabetes patients had moderately but significantly shorter TCRB CDR3s in all four CD4+ subsets.

The source is a woman between 18 and 29 years old in good health. The gene calls are TRBV7-9 and TRBJ2-1; no firm D call. Input material: naive CD4+ T cells from blood. CDR3 in amino acids: CASSLGVPLRNEQFF. CDR3 bases: TGTGCCAGCAGCTTAGGCGTCCCTCTGAGGAATGAGCAGTTCTTC.